This T cell receptor beta chain was sequenced during a study of shared clonotypes between healthy human individuals. Study-level points and caveats: Owing to a small donor count, the genetic and exposure-history diversity represented was limited. Generation probability values for non-shared clonotypes were lower than those for clonotypes shared by all four donors.

Germline CDR1 MNHNY, CDR2 SVGAGI (reference sequence). The CDR3 runs 16 residues. Original methodology: Filtering differed for immunoSEQ, which gave only junction sequences without quality scores. Assay: immunoSEQ multiplex PCR; the TCRdb copy retains only in-frame clones and omits some. V and J calls and clone size come straight from that table; D and trimming were deduced from the DNA. The sample records some 2,000,000 clones, more than 90% being singletons. For this clone: Its specificity is unknown. Its ends do not fully match the called genes, so a read error is possible.

The TCR was taken from a man aged 18-30 years in good health. This chain links TRBV6-6 with TRBJ2-1; the D call may be TRBD1 or TRBD2 (6 bases each). Sequencing used naive CD4+ T cells sorted from blood. This sample's subset: CD45RA+ positively selected. CDR3: CASSYSRGASFNEQFF. CDR3 bases: TGTGCCAGCAGTTACTCGAGGGGGGCGTCCTTCAATGAGCAGTTCTTC.